This paragraph covers one T cell receptor beta chain sequence. As handled by the study authors: Amplification of reference gene primers was used by the study to estimate nucleated cell counts. Profiling relied on immunoSEQ multiplex PCR, and the TCRdb table lists in-frame clones only, not all of them. V, J and clone size are taken as reported in that table, and D and trimming were inferred from the DNA itself. In the table there are about 210,000 clones, about 89% of which are singletons. The data originate from a study of blood T cell repertoires in COVID-19. Study overall: Italy, Spain and the United States were the sources of the convalescent and acute COVID-19 samples. Sample material is recorded as cDNA or gDNA derived from T cells, B-cell-depleted T cells, or PBMCs.

Germline loops: CDR1 SEHNR, CDR2 FQNEAQ (reference sequence). The CDR3 totals 16 residues. Trimming left V 2 bases short and J 2 bases short, with 12 bases between. The sequence was collected from a woman aged 40 to 50 with acute or convalescent COVID-19. Sequencing input: peripheral blood. The rearrangement joins TRBV7-9 to TRBJ1-4; perhaps TRBD1 as D (6 bases). CDR3 sequence (DNA): TGTGCCAGCAGCTTATTAGGGGACACTACTAATGAAAAACTGTTTTTT. Protein product: CASSLLGDTTNEKLFF.